Described below is a single T cell receptor beta chain sequence and its context. Antigen: not known. Libraries for TCR beta were made by quantitative 5'-RACE with molecular barcodes. TCRdb reanalysed the 5' RACE reads using MiXCR and keeps one entry per CDR3 protein. The sample records 350,000 to 400,000 distinct CDR3 sequences, roughly 22% being singletons. The sample originates from a study of CD8 T cells in ankylosing spondylitis. Study results and caveats: Within matched ankylosing spondylitis synovial fluid, disease-linked clones were reportedly significantly enriched. CD8+ disease-linked clones were present at relatively low frequencies in blood. For ankylosing spondylitis blood, a TCR beta motif of 7 to 9 highly homologous variants appeared characteristic.

This CDR3 contains 15 residues. Germline assignment: CDR1 SEHNR and CDR2 FQNEAQ (reference sequence). With 8 bases removed from V and 2 bases from J, the gap between germline ends came to 16 bases. The sequenced sample consisted of blood, either unsorted or a sorted T cell fraction (not recorded which). The rearrangement links TRBV7-9 to TRBJ2-1; D unclear. This TCR derives from a male donor with ankylosing spondylitis or in good health (not recorded which). The CDR3 spells CASGASWAPYNEQFF. In DNA, the CDR3 is TGTGCCAGCGGCGCCTCGTGGGCTCCCTACAATGAGCAGTTCTTC.